This TCR beta chain appears in the sequencing data of a study of T cells in localized non-small cell lung cancer. Deletions cut 2 bases from V and 2 bases from J, with 12 bases between. The germline V gene has CDR1 MNHEY and CDR2 SVGAGI. There are 15 residues in the CDR3. As for this clone: Its antigen is unidentified.

Clones were read by immunoSEQ multiplex PCR, and TCRdb kept only the in-frame ones, dropping some. The sample lists approximately 100,000 clones, approximately 91% occurring once. Broader study findings: Longer overall survival was seen with higher T cell density measured in blood. Uninvolved nearby lung showed the greatest T cell clonality, exceeding that found in tumor. The tumor had only one region sequenced, so heterogeneity remains possible. Appearing in adjacent lung were a median roughly 60 of the top 100 tumor clones.

The source of this sequence is a woman aged 40-69 years with stage II squamous cell lung carcinoma. The V call is TRBV6-5, the J call TRBJ1-1; TRBD1 might be the D (5 bases). This material consisted of PBMCs, taken before any cancer treatment. CDR3: CASSYAGTLNTEAFF. The CDR3, as DNA: TGTGCCAGCAGTTACGCCGGGACTCTTAACACTGAAGCTTTCTTT.